The following is a T cell receptor (beta chain) sequence with its context. Its antigen is not known. The data were taken from a study of cytomegalovirus exposure and HLA in healthy donors. Study-wide results and limits: Later analysis identified 15,000 to 20,000 TCR beta sequences associated with HLA alleles, using a false discovery rate threshold of 0.05. In a later analysis, parvovirus B19, influenza, CMV and Epstein-Barr virus appeared linked to several top co-occurrence clusters.

The junction had 8 bases not matched to a gene; V was cut back by 1 base and J by 6 bases. Germline CDR1 is SGHAT and CDR2 is FQNNGV. The CDR3 runs 16 residues. PCR involved 60 Vbeta and 13 Jbeta primers. Per the original methods: About 11 million of the about 80 million unique TCR beta chains counted in a later analysis were shared. TCRdb's copy holds only in-frame clones and misses some; the assay was immunoSEQ multiplex PCR. The DNA gave D and trimming, while V, J and clone size come from that table. The sample lists over 150,000 clones, 75% to 90% occurring once. The source is a boy younger than 18 in good health and CMV-seronegative. The chain uses TRBV11-2 and TRBJ2-1; 8 bases agree with TRBD2. Sequenced material: PBMCs. The CDR3 DNA follows: TGTGCCAGCAGCTTAGTCCGGGCGGGGGGTTCCAATGAGCAGTTCTTC. Translation gives CASSLVRAGGSNEQFF. Supplemented by reference TRBV11-2 and TRBJ2-1, the full variable domain reads EAGVAQSPRYKIIEKRQSVAFWCNPISGHATLYWYQQILGQGPKLLIQFQNNGVVDDSQLPKDRFSAERLKGVDSTLKIQPAKLEDSAVYLCASSLVRAGGSNEQFFGPGTRLTVL.